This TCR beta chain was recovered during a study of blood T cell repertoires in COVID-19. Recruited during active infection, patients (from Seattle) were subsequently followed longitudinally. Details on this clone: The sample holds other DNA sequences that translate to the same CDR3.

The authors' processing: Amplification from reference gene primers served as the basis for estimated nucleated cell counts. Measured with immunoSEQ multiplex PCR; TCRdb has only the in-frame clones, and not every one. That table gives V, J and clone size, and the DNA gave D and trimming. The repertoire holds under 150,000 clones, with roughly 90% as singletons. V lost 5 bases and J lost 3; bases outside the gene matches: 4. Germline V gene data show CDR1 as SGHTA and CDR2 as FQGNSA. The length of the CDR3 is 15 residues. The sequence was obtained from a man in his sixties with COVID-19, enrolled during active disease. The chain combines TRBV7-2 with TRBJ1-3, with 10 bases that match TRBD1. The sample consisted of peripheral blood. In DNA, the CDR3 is TGTGCCAGCAGCCCGGGGACAGGGGATGGAAACACCATATATTTT. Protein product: CASSPGTGDGNTIYF.